This entry describes one T cell receptor beta chain. Its antigen is unidentified. The CDR3 is made up of 14 amino acids. The ends lost 5 bases at V and 3 bases at J; junction bases unmatched: 4. This record belongs to a study of identical twins. Findings and caveats of the study: Cord blood beta clonotypes present at high abundance carried fewer insertions; no such pattern appeared in memory repertoires.

TCRdb processed the 5' RACE reads anew with MiXCR; each CDR3 protein has one entry. The sample has roughly 1,500,000 distinct CDR3 sequences; roughly 35% are singletons. Material: cord blood. V is TRBV12-3 or TRBV12-4 and J is TRBJ1-3; 7 bases map to TRBD1. This TCR was recovered from a newborn girl in good health. CDR3 sequence: CASSRDSLGNTIYF. The CDR3 nucleotides read TGTGCCAGCAGTCGGGACAGTCTTGGAAACACCATATATTTT.